This entry is about one TCR beta chain. The source of the sample is a study of blood T cell repertoires in COVID-19. The wider study: Acute and convalescent COVID-19 specimens originated in the United States, Italy and Spain. Nucleic acid was either cDNA or gDNA, and it came from T cells, B-cell-depleted T cells, or PBMCs.

The germline gives CDR1 SGHTA, CDR2 FQGNSA. V dropped 0 bases and J dropped 0 bases, with 12 bases sitting between them. The CDR3 is 17 amino acids. In the study's own analysis: The assay estimated nucleated cells by amplifying reference gene primers. TCRdb keeps only in-frame clones here, not all; method: immunoSEQ multiplex PCR. V, J and clone size reflect that table, while D and trimming were determined from the DNA. The sample comprises 200,000 or so clones, 84% of which are singletons, and approximately 3% rests with the top ten. Sequences were obtained from peripheral blood. The rearrangement links TRBV7-2 to TRBJ1-5, with unresolved D. This TCR came from a woman aged 30 to 39 who had recovered from COVID-19. The chain's CDR3 is CASSLARGLYSNQPQHF. The DNA of the CDR3 is TGTGCCAGCAGCTTAGCCAGAGGCCTTTATAGCAATCAGCCCCAGCATTTT.